One and the same sample provided the 4 T cell receptor beta chains below, sequenced in a study of cytomegalovirus exposure and HLA in healthy donors. Sequencing was performed with immunoSEQ multiplex PCR; in TCRdb, only in-frame clones are kept and a portion is missing. The sample carries fewer than 400,000 clones, 88% recorded once. The specimen was PBMCs. These receptor sequences come from a man in his thirties or forties in good health and CMV-seronegative.

The V gene is TRBV4-1, the J gene TRBJ2-1; tentative D call: TRBD1 (5 bases). V lost 1 base and J 5 bases, leaving 15 bases between the germline ends. The CDR3 totals 16 residues. Germline V gene data show CDR1 as MGHRA and CDR2 as YSYEKL. CDR3 region: CASSQGERGSHNEQFF. In DNA form, the CDR3 reads TGCGCCAGCAGCCAAGGAGAAAGGGGTTCCCACAATGAGCAGTTCTTC.

J is TRBJ2-1 and V is TRBV5-1; 8 nucleotides align to TRBD2. Looked up from germline, CDR1 is SGHRS and CDR2 is YFSETQ. The length of the CDR3 is 16 residues. V dropped 0 bases and J dropped 3; count of bases not matched to a gene: 5. This chain's CDR3 is CASSLAGSGVYNEQFF. The CDR3 DNA reads as TGCGCCAGCAGCTTGGCTGGTAGCGGGGTCTACAATGAGCAGTTCTTC. Full variable domain (remainder filled in from reference TRBV5-1 and TRBJ2-1): KAGVTQTPRYLIKTRGQQVTLSCSPISGHRSVSWYQQTPGQGLQFLFEYFSETQRNKGNFPGRFSGRQFSNSRSEMNVSTLELGDSALYLCASSLAGSGVYNEQFFGPGTRLTVL.

The rearrangement links TRBV5-1 to TRBJ1-1; TRBD1 is a possible D gene (5 bases). Deletions cut 4 bases from V and 0 bases from J, with 13 bases between. This CDR3 is 15 amino acids long. The germline CDR1 and CDR2 sequences are SGHRS and YFSETQ. In DNA form, the CDR3 reads TGCGCCAGCAGCGCCCTACAGGATTTGAACACTGAAGCTTTCTTT. Its translation is CASSALQDLNTEAFF.

The chain carries TRBV6-6 and TRBJ1-5; 9 nucleotides match TRBD1. V shed 6 bases, J shed 7 bases, and the junction held 10 bases outside the gene matches. The length of the CDR3 is 15 residues. CDR1 and CDR2 (germline): MNHNY, SVGAGI (reference sequence). The chain's CDR3 is CASSPTGQGKQPQHF. CDR3 bases: TGTGCCAGCAGCCCTACCGGACAGGGGAAACAGCCCCAGCATTTT.